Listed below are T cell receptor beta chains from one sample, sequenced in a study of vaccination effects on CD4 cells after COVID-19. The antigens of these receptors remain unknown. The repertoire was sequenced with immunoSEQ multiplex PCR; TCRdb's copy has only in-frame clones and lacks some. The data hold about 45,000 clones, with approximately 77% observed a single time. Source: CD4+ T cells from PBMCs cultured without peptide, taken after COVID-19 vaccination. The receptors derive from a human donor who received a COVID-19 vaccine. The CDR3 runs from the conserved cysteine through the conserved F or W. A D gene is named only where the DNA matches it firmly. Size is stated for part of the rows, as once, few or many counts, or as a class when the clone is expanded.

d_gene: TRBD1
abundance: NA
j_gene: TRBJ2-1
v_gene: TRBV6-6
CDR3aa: CASRKQGAGGLNEQFF
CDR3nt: TGTGCCAGCAGGAAACAGGGGGCAGGGGGCCTAAATGAGCAGTTCTTC

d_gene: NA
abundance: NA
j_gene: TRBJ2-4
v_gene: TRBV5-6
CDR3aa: CASSLLRDLAKNIQYF
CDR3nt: TGTGCCAGCAGCTTATTAAGGGACTTAGCCAAAAACATTCAGTACTTC

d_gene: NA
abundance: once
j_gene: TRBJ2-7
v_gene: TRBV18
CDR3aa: CASSPGDPYEQYF
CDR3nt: TGTGCCAGCTCACCAGGGGATCCCTACGAGCAGTACTTC

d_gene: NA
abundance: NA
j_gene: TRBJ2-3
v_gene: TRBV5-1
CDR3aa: CASSLGGDGLADTQYF
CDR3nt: TGCGCCAGCAGCTTGGGGGGGGATGGCCTCGCAGATACGCAGTATTTT

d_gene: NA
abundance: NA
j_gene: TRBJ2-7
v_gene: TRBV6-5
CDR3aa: CASSYDRNPYYEQYF
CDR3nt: TGTGCCAGCAGTTACGACCGAAACCCCTACTACGAGCAGTACTTC

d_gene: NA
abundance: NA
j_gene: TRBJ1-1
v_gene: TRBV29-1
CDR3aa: CSVERSMNTEAFF
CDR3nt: TGCAGCGTTGAGCGCAGCATGAACACTGAAGCTTTCTTT

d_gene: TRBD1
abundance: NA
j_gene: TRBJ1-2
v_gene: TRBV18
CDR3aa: CASSPTGTAYGYTF
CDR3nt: TGTGCCAGCTCACCTACCGGGACAGCCTATGGCTACACCTTC

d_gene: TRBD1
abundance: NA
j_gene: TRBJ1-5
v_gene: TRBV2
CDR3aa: CASLGTGSNQPQHF
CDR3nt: TGTGCCAGCCTCGGGACAGGTAGCAATCAGCCCCAGCATTTT

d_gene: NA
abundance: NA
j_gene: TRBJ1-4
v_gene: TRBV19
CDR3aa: CASSPHRVNNEKLFF
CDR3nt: TGTGCCAGTAGTCCTCACAGGGTAAATAATGAAAAACTGTTTTTT

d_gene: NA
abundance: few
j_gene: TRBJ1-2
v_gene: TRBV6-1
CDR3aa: CASSEENRARGYTF
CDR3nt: TGTGCCAGCAGTGAAGAAAACAGGGCTCGAGGCTACACCTTC

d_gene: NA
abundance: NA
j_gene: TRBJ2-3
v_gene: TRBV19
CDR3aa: CASSIIPPGTDTQYF
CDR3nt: TGTGCCAGTAGTATAATCCCCCCAGGCACAGATACGCAGTATTTT

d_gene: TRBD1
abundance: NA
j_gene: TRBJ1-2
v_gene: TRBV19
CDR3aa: CASKPQGTGGRGYTF
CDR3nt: TGTGCCAGTAAACCCCAAGGGACAGGGGGTCGGGGCTACACCTTC

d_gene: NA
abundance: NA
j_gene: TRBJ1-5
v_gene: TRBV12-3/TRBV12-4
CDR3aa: CASSLTGNQPQHF
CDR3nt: TGTGCCAGCAGTTTAACAGGGAATCAGCCCCAGCATTTT

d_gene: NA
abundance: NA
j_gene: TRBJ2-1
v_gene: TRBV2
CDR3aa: CASRRQGKVNEQFF
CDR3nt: TGTGCCAGCAGGCGGCAGGGTAAGGTCAATGAGCAGTTCTTC

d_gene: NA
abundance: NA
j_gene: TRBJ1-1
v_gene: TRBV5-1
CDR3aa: CASSLEGREAFF
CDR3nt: TGCGCCAGCAGCCTGGAGGGCAGGGAAGCTTTCTTT

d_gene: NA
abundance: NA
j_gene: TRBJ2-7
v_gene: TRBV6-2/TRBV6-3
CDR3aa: CASSQTDYRRLEQYF
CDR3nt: TGTGCCAGCAGTCAAACGGACTATCGCCGACTCGAGCAGTACTTC

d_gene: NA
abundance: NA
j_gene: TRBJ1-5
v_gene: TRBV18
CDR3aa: CASSQTTVASNQPQHF
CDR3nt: TGTGCCAGCTCGCAAACGACCGTTGCATCCAATCAGCCCCAGCATTTT

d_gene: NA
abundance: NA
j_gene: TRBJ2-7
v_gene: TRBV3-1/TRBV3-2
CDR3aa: CASSLAAGTPFEQYF
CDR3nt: TGTGCCAGCAGCCTAGCCGCCGGGACTCCGTTCGAGCAGTACTTC

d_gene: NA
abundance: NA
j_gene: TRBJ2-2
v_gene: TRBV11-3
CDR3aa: CASSWADGELFF
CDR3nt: TGTGCCAGCAGCTGGGCTGACGGGGAGCTGTTTTTT

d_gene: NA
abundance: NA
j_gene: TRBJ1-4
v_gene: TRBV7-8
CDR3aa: CASSLGVGGQNEKLFF
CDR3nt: TGTGCCAGCAGCTTAGGGGTGGGCGGACAGAATGAAAAACTGTTTTTT

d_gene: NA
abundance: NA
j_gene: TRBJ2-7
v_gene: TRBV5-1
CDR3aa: CASSLAGSPYEQYF
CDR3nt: TGCGCCAGCAGCTTGGCGGGGAGTCCCTACGAGCAGTACTTC

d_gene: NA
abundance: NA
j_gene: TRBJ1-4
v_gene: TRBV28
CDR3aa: CASSPPRGGGDEKLFF
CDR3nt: TGTGCCAGCAGTCCTCCCAGGGGCGGGGGCGATGAAAAACTGTTTTTT

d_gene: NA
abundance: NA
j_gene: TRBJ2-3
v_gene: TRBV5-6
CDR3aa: CASSLLGTPSGDTQYF
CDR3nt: TGTGCCAGCAGCTTGCTCGGGACACCATCGGGAGATACGCAGTATTTT

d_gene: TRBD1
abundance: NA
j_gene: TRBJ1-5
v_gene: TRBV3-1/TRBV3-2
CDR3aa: CASSQASGGPQPQHF
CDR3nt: TGTGCCAGCAGCCAAGCCTCAGGGGGGCCTCAGCCCCAGCATTTT

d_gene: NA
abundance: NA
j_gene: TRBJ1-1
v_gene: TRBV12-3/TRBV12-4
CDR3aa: CASRVGNTEAFF
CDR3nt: TGTGCCAGCAGGGTCGGAAACACTGAAGCTTTCTTT

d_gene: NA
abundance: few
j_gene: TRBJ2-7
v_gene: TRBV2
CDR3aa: CASKGWGRGGYEQYF
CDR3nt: TGTGCCAGCAAGGGGTGGGGCAGGGGAGGATACGAGCAGTACTTC